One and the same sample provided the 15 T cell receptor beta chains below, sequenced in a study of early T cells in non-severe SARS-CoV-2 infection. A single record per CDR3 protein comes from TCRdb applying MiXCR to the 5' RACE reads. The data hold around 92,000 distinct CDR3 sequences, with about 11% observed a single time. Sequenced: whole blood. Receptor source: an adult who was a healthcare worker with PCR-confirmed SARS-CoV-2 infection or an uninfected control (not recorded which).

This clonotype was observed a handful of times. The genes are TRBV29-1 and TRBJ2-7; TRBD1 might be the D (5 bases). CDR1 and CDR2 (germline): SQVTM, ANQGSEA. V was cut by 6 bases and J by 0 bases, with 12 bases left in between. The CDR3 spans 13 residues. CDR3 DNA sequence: TGCAGCGTGACAATTACAGGCTCCTACGAGCAGTACTTC. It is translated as CSVTITGSYEQYF.

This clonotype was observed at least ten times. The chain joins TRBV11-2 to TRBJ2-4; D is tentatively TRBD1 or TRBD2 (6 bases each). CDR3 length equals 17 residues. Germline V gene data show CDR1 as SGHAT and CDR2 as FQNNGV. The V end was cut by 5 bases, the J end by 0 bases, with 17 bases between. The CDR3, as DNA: TGTGCCAGCAGCCCGGGGGCCGGGAGAGGAGCCAAAAACATTCAGTACTTC. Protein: CASSPGAGRGAKNIQYF.

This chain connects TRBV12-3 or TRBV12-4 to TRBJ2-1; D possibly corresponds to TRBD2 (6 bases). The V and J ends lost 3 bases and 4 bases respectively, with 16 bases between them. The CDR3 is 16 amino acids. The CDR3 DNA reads TGTGCCAGCAGTTTCAGTGGGGGGTATGGGTACAATGAGCAGTTCTTC. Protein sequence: CASSFSGGYGYNEQFF.

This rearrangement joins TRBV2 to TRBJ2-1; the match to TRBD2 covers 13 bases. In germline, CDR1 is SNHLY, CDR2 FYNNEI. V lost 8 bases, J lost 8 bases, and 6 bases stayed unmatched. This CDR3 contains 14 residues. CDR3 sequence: CASARTSGSYEQFF. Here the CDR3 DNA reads TGTGCCAGCGCCCGGACTAGCGGGAGCTATGAGCAGTTCTTC.

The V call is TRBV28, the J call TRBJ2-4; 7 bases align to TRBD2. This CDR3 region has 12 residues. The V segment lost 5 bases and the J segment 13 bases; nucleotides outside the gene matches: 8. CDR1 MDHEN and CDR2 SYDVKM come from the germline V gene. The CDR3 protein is CASSLASGKQYF. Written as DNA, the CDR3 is TGTGCCAGCAGTCTCGCAAGCGGGAAGCAGTACTTC. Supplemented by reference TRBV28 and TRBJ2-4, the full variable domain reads DVKVTQSSRYLVKRTGEKVFLECVQDMDHENMFWYRQDPGLGLRLIYFSYDVKMKEKGDIPEGYSVSREKKERFSLILESASTNQTSMYLCASSLASGKQYFGAGTRLSVL.

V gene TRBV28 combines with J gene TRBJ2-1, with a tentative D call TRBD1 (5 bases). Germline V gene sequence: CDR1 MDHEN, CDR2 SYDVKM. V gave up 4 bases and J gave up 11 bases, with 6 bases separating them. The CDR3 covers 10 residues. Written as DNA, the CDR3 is TGTGCCAGCAGTTCAGGGAAGCAGTTCTTC. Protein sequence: CASSSGKQFF.

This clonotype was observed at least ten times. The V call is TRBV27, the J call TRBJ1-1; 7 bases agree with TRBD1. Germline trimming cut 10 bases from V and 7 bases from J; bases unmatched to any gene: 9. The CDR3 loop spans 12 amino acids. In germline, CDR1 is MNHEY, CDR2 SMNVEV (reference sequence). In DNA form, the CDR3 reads TGTGCCATCAGGGGGAGACGGGATGAAGCTTTCTTT. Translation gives CAIRGRRDEAFF.

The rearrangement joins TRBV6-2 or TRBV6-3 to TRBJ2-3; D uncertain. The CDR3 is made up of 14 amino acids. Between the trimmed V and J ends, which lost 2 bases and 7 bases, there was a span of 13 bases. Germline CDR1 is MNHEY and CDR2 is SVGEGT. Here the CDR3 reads CASSYLRSQNTQYF. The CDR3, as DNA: TGTGCCAGCAGTTACCTTCGTTCTCAGAATACGCAGTATTTT.

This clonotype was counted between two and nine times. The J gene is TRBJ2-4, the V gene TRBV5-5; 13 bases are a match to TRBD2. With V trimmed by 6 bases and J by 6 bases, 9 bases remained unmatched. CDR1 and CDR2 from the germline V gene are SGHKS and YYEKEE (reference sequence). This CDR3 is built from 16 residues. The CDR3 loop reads CASTPLAGGRGNIQYF. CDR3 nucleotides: TGTGCCAGCACCCCACTAGCGGGGGGGCGTGGAAACATTCAGTACTTC.

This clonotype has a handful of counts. CDR3 in amino acids: CASSTWDSRMNTEAFF. In nucleotides, the CDR3 is TGTGCCAGCAGCACATGGGACAGTCGGATGAACACTGAAGCTTTCTTT. The chain combines TRBV11-1 with TRBJ1-1; TRBD1 aligns across 7 bases. Germline trimming cut 5 bases from V and 0 bases from J; bases unmatched to any gene: 9. The CDR3 extends over 16 amino acids. The germline CDR1 and CDR2 sequences are SGHAT and FQDESV (reference sequence). Looking up the rest from reference TRBV11-1 and TRBJ1-1 gives the full variable domain: EAEVAQSPRYKITEKSQAVAFWCDPISGHATLYWYRQILGQGPELLVQFQDESVVDDSQLPKDRFSAERLKGVDSTLKIQPAELGDSAMYLCASSTWDSRMNTEAFFGQGTRLTVV.

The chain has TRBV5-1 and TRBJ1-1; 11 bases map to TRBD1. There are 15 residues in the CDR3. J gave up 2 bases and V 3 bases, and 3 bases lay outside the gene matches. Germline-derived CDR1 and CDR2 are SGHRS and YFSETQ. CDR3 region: CASSWGTGGNTEAFF. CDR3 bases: TGCGCCAGCAGCTGGGGGACAGGGGGTAACACTGAAGCTTTCTTT.

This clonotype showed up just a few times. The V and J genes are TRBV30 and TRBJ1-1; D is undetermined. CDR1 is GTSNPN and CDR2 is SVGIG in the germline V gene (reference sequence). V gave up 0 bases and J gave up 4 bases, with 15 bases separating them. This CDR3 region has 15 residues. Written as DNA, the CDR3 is TGTGCCTGGAGTGTAGGGAGGCGAGGTCCCACTGAAGCTTTCTTT. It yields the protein CAWSVGRRGPTEAFF.

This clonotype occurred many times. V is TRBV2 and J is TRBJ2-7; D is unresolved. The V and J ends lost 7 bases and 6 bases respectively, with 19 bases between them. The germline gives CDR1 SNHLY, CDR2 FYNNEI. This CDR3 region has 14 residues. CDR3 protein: CASTDPILWGEQYF. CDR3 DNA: TGTGCCAGCACCGACCCCATTTTGTGGGGCGAGCAGTACTTC.

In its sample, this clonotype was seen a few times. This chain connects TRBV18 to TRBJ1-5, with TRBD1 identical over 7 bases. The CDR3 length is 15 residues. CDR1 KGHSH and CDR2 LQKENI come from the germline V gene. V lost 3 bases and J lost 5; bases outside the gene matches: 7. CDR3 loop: CASSPLGGGDQPQHF. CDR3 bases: TGTGCCAGCTCACCGTTAGGGGGCGGGGATCAGCCCCAGCATTTT.

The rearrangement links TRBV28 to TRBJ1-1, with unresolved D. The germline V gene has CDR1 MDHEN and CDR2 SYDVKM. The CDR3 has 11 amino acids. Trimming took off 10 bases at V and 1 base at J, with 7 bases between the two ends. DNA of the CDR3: TGTGCCATCCGACGGAACACTGAAGCTTTCTTT. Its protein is CAIRRNTEAFF.